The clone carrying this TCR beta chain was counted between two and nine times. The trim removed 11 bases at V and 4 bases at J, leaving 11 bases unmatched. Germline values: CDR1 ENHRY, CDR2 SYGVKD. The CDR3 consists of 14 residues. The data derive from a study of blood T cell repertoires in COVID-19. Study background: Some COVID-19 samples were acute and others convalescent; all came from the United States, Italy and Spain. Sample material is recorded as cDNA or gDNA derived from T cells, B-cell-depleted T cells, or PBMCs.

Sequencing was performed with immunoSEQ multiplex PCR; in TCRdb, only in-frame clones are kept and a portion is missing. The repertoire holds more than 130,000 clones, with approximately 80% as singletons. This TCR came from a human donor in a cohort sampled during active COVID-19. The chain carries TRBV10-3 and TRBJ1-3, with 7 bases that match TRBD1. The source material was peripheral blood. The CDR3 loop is CASRKTGLGNTIYF. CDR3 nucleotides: TGTGCCTCCCGAAAGACAGGGTTGGGAAACACCATATATTTT.